One sample yielded the 7 T cell receptor beta chains listed below, sequenced in a study of response to subunit inactivated influenza vaccine. TCRdb independently ran MiXCR on the RT-PCR reads; one entry per CDR3 protein. The table lists approximately 530,000 distinct CDR3 sequences, approximately 7.3% of them singletons, with around 14% in the top ten. The material sequenced was PBMCs from blood, taken about 24 months after vaccination. These receptors all stem from a man aged 45-69 years who received an inactivated influenza vaccine.

The sample holds a few counts of this clonotype. The chain joins TRBV7-6 to TRBJ2-1, with D uncertain. Trimming removed 1 base from V and 3 bases from J, with 10 bases in between. The CDR3 loop spans 15 amino acids. Germline CDR1 is SGHVS and CDR2 is FNYEAQ. This CDR3 reads CASSLGSTDYNEQFF. CDR3 sequence (DNA): TGTGCCAGCAGCTTAGGGTCGACTGACTACAATGAGCAGTTCTTC.

This clonotype occurred a few times. The V gene is TRBV28, the J gene TRBJ2-7, with D perhaps matching TRBD2 (6 bases). V was pared by 7 bases and J by 7 bases, with 23 bases between. The CDR3 loop spans 15 amino acids. Germline CDR1 is MDHEN and CDR2 is SYDVKM. In DNA form, the CDR3 reads TGTGCCAGCACCGTTACCTCTGGGACTTTAGATGAGCAGTACTTC. This translates into CASTVTSGTLDEQYF. The whole variable domain, remainder taken from reference TRBV28 and TRBJ2-7, is DVKVTQSSRYLVKRTGEKVFLECVQDMDHENMFWYRQDPGLGLRLIYFSYDVKMKEKGDIPEGYSVSREKKERFSLILESASTNQTSMYLCASTVTSGTLDEQYFGPGTRLTVT.

This chain connects TRBV3-1 to TRBJ2-3; D is unresolved. CDR1 is LGHDT, CDR2 YNNKEL, per germline (reference sequence). The V end was cut by 3 bases, the J end by 3 bases, with 4 bases between. CDR3 length: 12 residues. The CDR3 DNA reads TGTGCCAGCAGCCATGGGACAGATACGCAGTATTTT. Residues: CASSHGTDTQYF.

J is TRBJ2-2 and V is TRBV20-1; D might be TRBD1 (5 bases). Germline V lookup: CDR1 DFQATT, CDR2 SNEGSKA (reference sequence). V was clipped by 2 bases and J by 5 bases, with 12 bases between them. This CDR3 is 14 amino acids long. The CDR3 region has the DNA TGCAGTGCTAGATACGCAGGGTCGACCGGGGAGCTGTTTTTT. It is translated as CSARYAGSTGELFF.

This sequence joins TRBV28 and TRBJ2-1; D may be TRBD1 (7 bases). The CDR3 spans 17 residues. Per germline, CDR1 MDHEN and CDR2 SYDVKM. Trimming stripped 6 bases from V and 2 bases from J, with 20 bases between. CDR3 coding DNA: TGTGCCAGCAGGCGGGAACTCGGACAGGCTACCTACAATGAGCAGTTCTTC. This encodes CASRRELGQATYNEQFF.

As regards this clonotype: A much larger clone lies one base from this, so it may be a read error. This chain links TRBV19 with TRBJ2-7, with D unclear. The CDR3 runs to 13 residues. Germline values: CDR1 LNHDA, CDR2 SQIVND (reference sequence). Trimming removed 1 base at V and 7 bases at J, with 11 bases between. CDR3 coding DNA: TGTGCCAGTAGTATAGGTCCGGGCGTGGAGCAGTACTTC. The encoded protein is CASSIGPGVEQYF. The variable domain in full, completed from reference TRBV19 and TRBJ2-7, reads DGGITQSPKYLFRKEGQNVTLSCEQNLNHDAMYWYRQDPGQGLRLIYYSQIVNDFQKGDIAEGYSVSREKKESFPLTVTSAQKNPTAFYLCASSIGPGVEQYFGPGTRLTVT.

The chain links TRBV5-6 to TRBJ1-5; TRBD1 agrees at 8 bases. V trimming: 2 bases; J trimming: 7 bases; junction bases outside the gene matches: 8. There are 15 residues in the CDR3. Germline-derived CDR1 and CDR2 are SGHDT and YYEEEE. CDR3 DNA: TGTGCCAGCAGCTTTTCAGGGGGCGGTAGGCAGCCCCAGCATTTT. Amino acid sequence: CASSFSGGGRQPQHF.